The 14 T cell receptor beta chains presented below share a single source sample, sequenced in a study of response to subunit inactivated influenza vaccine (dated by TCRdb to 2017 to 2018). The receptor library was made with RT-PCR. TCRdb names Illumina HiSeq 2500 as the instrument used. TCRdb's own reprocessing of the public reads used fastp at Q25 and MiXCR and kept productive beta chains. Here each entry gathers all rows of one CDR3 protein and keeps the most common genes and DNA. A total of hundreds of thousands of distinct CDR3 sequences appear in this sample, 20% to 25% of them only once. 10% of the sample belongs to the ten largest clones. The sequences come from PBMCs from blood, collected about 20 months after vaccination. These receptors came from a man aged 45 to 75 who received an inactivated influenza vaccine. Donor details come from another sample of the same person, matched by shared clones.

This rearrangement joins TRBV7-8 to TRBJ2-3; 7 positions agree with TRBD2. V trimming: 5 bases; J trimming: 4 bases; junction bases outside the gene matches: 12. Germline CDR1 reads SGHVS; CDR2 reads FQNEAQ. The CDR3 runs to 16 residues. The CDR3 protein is CASSPIPAGAADTQYF. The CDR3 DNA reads TGTGCCAGCAGCCCCATCCCCGCGGGAGCTGCAGATACGCAGTATTTT. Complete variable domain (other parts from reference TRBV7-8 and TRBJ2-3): GAGVSQSPRYKVAKRGQDVALRCDPISGHVSLFWYQQALGQGPEFLTYFQNEAQLDKSGLPSDRFFAERPEGSVSTLKIQRTQQEDSAVYLCASSPIPAGAADTQYFGPGTRLTVL.

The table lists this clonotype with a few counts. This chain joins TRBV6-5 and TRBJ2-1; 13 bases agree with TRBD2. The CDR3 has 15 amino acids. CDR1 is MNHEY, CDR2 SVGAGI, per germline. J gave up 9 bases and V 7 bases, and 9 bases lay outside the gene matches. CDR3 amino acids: CASIKLAGGPGEQFF. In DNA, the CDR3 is TGTGCCAGCATAAAACTAGCGGGGGGGCCGGGTGAGCAGTTCTTC.

For the CDR3, the DNA is TGTGCCAGTACCCAAATTCGGCGGAGGAGCACAGATACGCAGTATTTT. This sequence encodes CASTQIRRRSTDTQYF. V and J are TRBV28 and TRBJ2-3; maybe TRBD2 (5 bases). V lost 9 bases to trimming and J lost 0 bases, with 19 bases between them. The germline V gene has CDR1 MDHEN and CDR2 SYDVKM. This CDR3 has 16 amino acids.

Here the CDR3 reads CATLHTDTQYF. Written as DNA, the CDR3 is TGCGCCACCCTCCACACAGATACGCAGTATTTT. The chain couples TRBV10-2 to TRBJ2-3; D gene unclear. V lost 10 bases and J lost 2, with 7 bases in between. Germline CDR1 WSHSY, CDR2 SAAADI. The CDR3 runs 11 residues.

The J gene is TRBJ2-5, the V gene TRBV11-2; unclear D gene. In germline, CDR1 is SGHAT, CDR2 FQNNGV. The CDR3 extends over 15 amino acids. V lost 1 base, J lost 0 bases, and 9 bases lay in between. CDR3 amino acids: CASSLVIGNQETQYF. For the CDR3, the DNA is TGTGCCAGCAGCTTAGTGATAGGGAACCAAGAGACCCAGTACTTC.

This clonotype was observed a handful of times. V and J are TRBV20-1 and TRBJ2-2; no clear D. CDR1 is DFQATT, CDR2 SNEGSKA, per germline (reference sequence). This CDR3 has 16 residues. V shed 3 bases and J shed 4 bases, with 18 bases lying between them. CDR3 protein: CSASPSWVRFTGELFF. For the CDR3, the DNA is TGCAGTGCTAGTCCTTCTTGGGTACGGTTCACCGGGGAGCTGTTTTTT.

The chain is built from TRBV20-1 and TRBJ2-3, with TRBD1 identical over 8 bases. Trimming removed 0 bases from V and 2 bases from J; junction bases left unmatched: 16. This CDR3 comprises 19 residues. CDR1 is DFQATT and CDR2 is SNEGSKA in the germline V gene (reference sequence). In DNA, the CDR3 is TGCAGTGCTAGAGATCGGACAGGGCTTAGCAGACACAACACAGATACGCAGTATTTT. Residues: CSARDRTGLSRHNTDTQYF.

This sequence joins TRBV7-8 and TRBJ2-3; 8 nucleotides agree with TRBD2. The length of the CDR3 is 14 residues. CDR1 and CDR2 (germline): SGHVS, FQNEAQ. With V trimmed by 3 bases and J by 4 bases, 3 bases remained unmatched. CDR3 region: CASSFQRESDTQYF. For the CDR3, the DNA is TGTGCCAGCAGCTTTCAGCGGGAGTCAGATACGCAGTATTTT.

In nucleotides, the CDR3 is TGCGCCAGCGCCGACAGACCGTATGAAAAACTGTTTTTT. The encoded protein is CASADRPYEKLFF. The chain is built from TRBV5-1 and TRBJ1-4; D might be TRBD1 (5 bases). The CDR3 runs 13 residues. Germline assignment: CDR1 SGHRS and CDR2 YFSETQ. The V gene lost 7 bases and the J gene lost 6 bases, with 13 bases spanning the gap.

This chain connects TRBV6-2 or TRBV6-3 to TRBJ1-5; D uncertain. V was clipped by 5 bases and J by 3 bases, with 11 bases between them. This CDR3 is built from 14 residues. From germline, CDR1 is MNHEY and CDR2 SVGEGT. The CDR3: CASSQRRTNQPQHF. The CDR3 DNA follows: TGTGCCAGCAGTCAAAGAAGGACCAATCAGCCCCAGCATTTT.

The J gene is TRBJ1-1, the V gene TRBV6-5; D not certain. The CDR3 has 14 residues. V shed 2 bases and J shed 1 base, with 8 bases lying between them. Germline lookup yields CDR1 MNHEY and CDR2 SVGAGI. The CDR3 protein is CASSYGVPNTEAFF. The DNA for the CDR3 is TGTGCCAGCAGTTACGGAGTTCCGAACACTGAAGCTTTCTTT.

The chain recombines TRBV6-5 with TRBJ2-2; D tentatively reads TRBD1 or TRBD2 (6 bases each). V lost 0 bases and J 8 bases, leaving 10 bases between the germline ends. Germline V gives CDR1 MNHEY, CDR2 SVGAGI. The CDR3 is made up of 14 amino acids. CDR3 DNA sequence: TGTGCCAGCAGTTACTCGCCGGGGGCGGGGGAGCTGTTTTTT. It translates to CASSYSPGAGELFF.

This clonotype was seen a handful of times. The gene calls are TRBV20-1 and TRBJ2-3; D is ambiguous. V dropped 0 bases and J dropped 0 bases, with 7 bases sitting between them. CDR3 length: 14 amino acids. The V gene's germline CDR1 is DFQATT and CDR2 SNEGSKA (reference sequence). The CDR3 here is CSARDTRSTDTQYF. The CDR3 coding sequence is TGCAGTGCTAGAGATACAAGGAGCACAGATACGCAGTATTTT.

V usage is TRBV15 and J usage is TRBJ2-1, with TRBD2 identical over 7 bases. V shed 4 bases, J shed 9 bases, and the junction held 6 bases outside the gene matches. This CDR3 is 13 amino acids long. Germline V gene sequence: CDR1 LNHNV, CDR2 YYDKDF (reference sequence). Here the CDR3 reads CATSNAGESEQFF. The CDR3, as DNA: TGTGCCACCAGCAACGCGGGAGAGAGTGAGCAGTTCTTC.